This T cell receptor (beta chain) was observed in a study of T cell responses to AZD1222 COVID-19 vaccine. Study-wide background: Second-dose timings of about 4 or about 12 weeks were pooled.

Produced via immunoSEQ multiplex PCR; TCRdb's table is partial and in-frame only. The table shows under 150,000 clones, with under 95% occurring only once. Of note for this clone: The antigen remains unidentified.

The study, taken as a whole, reports: Spike-specific TCR breadth and depth went up after people got two AZD1222 doses. Within unmutated variant regions lay the reported targets of nearly half of spike-specific TCRs.

The sequenced sample was peripheral blood, obtained on day 0 of AZD1222 vaccination. This TCR derives from an adult in good health.

The CDR3 loop reads CASSPPRGSGASAYEQYF. CDR3 nucleotide sequence: TGTGCCAGTAGTCCACCCCGAGGTAGCGGGGCTTCGGCGTACGAGCAGTACTTC. The chain has TRBV19 and TRBJ2-7; 8 nucleotides align to TRBD2. V was pared by 5 bases and J by 4 bases, with 19 bases of the junction left unmatched. The CDR3 is 18 amino acids. Germline V gene sequence: CDR1 LNHDA, CDR2 SQIVND (reference sequence).